This T cell receptor (beta chain) was identified in a study of glioma-infiltrating T cells after dendritic cell vaccination. Study-wide context: Patients had newly diagnosed or recurrent glioblastoma and received dendritic cell vaccines. Treatment, given 2003 to 2012, was autologous tumor lysate-pulsed dendritic cell vaccination.

Germline V gene lookup returns CDR1 MNHNS and CDR2 SASEGT. The V end was cut by 3 bases, the J end by 2 bases, with 11 bases between. The length of the CDR3 is 14 residues. TCRB CDR3 was amplified from 2 ug genomic DNA or less. Profiling relied on immunoSEQ multiplex PCR, and the TCRdb table lists in-frame clones only, not all of them. The repertoire holds roughly 100,000 clones, roughly 89% seen once, with roughly 2.5% in the top ten. The time point: after dendritic cell vaccination, including at tumor progression/relapse. Patients had residual fresh-frozen tumor tissue and more than two years of survival data.

The sample was blood, taken after dendritic cell vaccination. The origin of this receptor is a human donor with glioblastoma. This chain connects TRBV6-1 to TRBJ2-7, with D possibly being TRBD1 (5 bases). The CDR3 bases are TGTGCCAGCAGTGACAGGGCCCCTACCTACGAGCAGTACTTC. Protein product: CASSDRAPTYEQYF.